This paragraph reports one T cell receptor (beta chain). Sequencing was performed with immunoSEQ multiplex PCR; in TCRdb, only in-frame clones are kept and a portion is missing. The sample lists around 70,000 clones, about 95% occurring once. These data belong to a study of control samples from healthy donors and cancer patients. Germline-derived CDR1 and CDR2 are LGHNA and YNFKEQ. This CDR3 is 15 amino acids long. Deletions cut 0 bases from V and 12 bases from J, with 18 bases between. The sequenced sample was blood. V usage is TRBV4-2 and J usage is TRBJ1-5, with a possible D match to TRBD1 (5 bases). This sequence was found in a woman under 40 in good health. CDR3 coding DNA: TGTGCCAGCAGCCAAGACGGGGACCTGTCGGTTAGCCAGCATTTT. The encoded protein is CASSQDGDLSVSQHF.